The rows below give T cell receptor beta chains drawn from one sample of a study of cytomegalovirus exposure and HLA in healthy donors. Clones were sequenced by immunoSEQ multiplex PCR, and TCRdb holds only the in-frame ones, with some missing. The data contain 150,000 or so clones, approximately 81% of them singletons. Sequenced sample: PBMCs. The receptors originated from a woman aged 18-29 years in good health and CMV-seronegative. The CDR3 runs from the conserved cysteine through the conserved F or W. A D gene is named only where the DNA matches it firmly.

j_call | v_call | d_call | cdr3_aa
TRBJ2-4 | TRBV28 | - | CASMGGTLAKNIQYF
TRBJ1-2 | TRBV5-1 | - | CASRTEDSESVNYGYTF
TRBJ1-1 | TRBV11-2 | TRBD1 | CASSLGGQGAGAFF
TRBJ1-4 | TRBV10-3 | TRBD1 | CAISDRDRGPEKLFF
TRBJ2-1 | TRBV11-3 | TRBD2 | CASSSLAGPTNEQFF
TRBJ1-2 | TRBV28 | - | CASSFRGDLRANYGYTF
TRBJ2-7 | TRBV4-2 | - | CASSHRDSGSYEQYF
TRBJ1-6 | TRBV27 | TRBD1 | CASSSTGVHSPLHF
TRBJ2-5 | TRBV4-1 | TRBD2 | CASSPPAGAQYF
TRBJ2-7 | TRBV5-4 | - | CASSLGGGSYEQYF
TRBJ2-4 | TRBV2 | - | CASFLAKNIQYF
TRBJ2-5 | TRBV27 | - | CASSFGGWEQETQYF
TRBJ1-2 | TRBV6-5 | TRBD1 | CASSVTGGLGYTF
TRBJ1-2 | TRBV29-1 | TRBD1 | CSVEVTGFDGYTF
TRBJ2-7 | TRBV7-8 | TRBD2 | CASSLVAGGQLAGYEQYF
TRBJ1-4 | TRBV6-5 | - | CASSTDRFPAKLFF
TRBJ1-2 | TRBV9 | TRBD1 | CASSVDGTGSGYTF
TRBJ2-2 | TRBV4-1 | TRBD1 | CASSPSGTGGTGELFF
TRBJ2-1 | TRBV7-3 | - | CASTLLVDNEQFF
TRBJ2-7 | TRBV28 | - | CASSLSSGTYEQYF
TRBJ2-5 | TRBV7-9 | TRBD1 | CASSPGTGGAKTQYF
TRBJ1-5 | TRBV7-9 | TRBD1 | CASSLVAGGNNQPQHF
TRBJ2-5 | TRBV2 | TRBD2 | CASRLAGAKTQYF
TRBJ2-5 | TRBV12-5 | TRBD1 | CASGSGGSSGETQYF
TRBJ1-4 | TRBV19 | - | CASSMGGEAEKLFF
TRBJ2-2 | TRBV6-5 | - | CASSYPQGTGELFF
TRBJ2-5 | TRBV20-1 | - | CSAHGFETQYF
TRBJ2-1 | TRBV6-1 | - | CASSSRGNPFF
- | TRBV21-1 | - | CASRGLGQTIYEQYF
TRBJ1-2 | TRBV30 | - | CAWSEGEYGYTF